The 21 T cell receptor beta chains reported below all come from one sample, sequenced in a study of CD8 T cells in Susac syndrome. Random hexamers primed reverse transcription of 0.5 to 1 ug RNA. One entry per CDR3 protein results from TCRdb running MiXCR on the immunoSEQ multiplex PCR reads. The sample lists approximately 300,000 distinct CDR3 sequences, around 89% occurring once. The sequencing sample was made of CD8+ T cells from PBMCs. These receptors were taken from a human donor with multiple sclerosis.

The chain couples TRBV14 to TRBJ1-4; D remains ambiguous. Between the trimmed V and J ends, which lost 1 base and 7 bases, there was a span of 13 bases. Per germline, CDR1 SGHDN and CDR2 FVKESK. The CDR3 runs to 15 residues. As DNA, the CDR3 is TGTGCCAGCAGCCAAGTCGCGGGGAGGGCTGAAAAACTGTTTTTT. It specifies CASSQVAGRAEKLFF.

The chain joins TRBV27 to TRBJ1-5; the D is unclear. Deletions cut 4 bases from V and 5 bases from J, with 18 bases between. The CDR3 extends over 16 amino acids. The germline V gene has CDR1 MNHEY and CDR2 SMNVEV (reference sequence). The CDR3 sequence is CASSSEIPGYDQPQHF. Written as DNA, the CDR3 is TGTGCCAGCAGTTCCGAGATCCCCGGTTATGATCAGCCCCAGCATTTT.

V and J are TRBV12-3 or TRBV12-4 and TRBJ2-5; TRBD1 matches at 7 bases. V shed 8 bases and J 2 bases; nucleotides not matched to a gene: 5. The CDR3 consists of 13 residues. The CDR3 bases are TGTGCCAGCGGGACAGAGACTCAAGAGACCCAGTACTTC. Its translation: CASGTETQETQYF.

The gene calls are TRBV9 and TRBJ2-1; TRBD2 agrees at 7 bases. Looked up from germline, CDR1 is SGDLS and CDR2 is YYNGEE. Trimming removed 0 bases from V and 0 bases from J; junction bases left unmatched: 3. This CDR3 is built from 16 residues. CDR3 sequence (DNA): TGTGCCAGCAGCGTAGGTCTAGCGGTCTCCTACAATGAGCAGTTCTTC. Its protein product is CASSVGLAVSYNEQFF.

The chain recombines TRBV28 with TRBJ2-3, with 10 bases that match TRBD2. Trimming at V came to 2 bases and at J to 6 bases, leaving 5 bases not matched to a gene. Germline CDR1 reads MDHEN; CDR2 reads SYDVKM. This CDR3 has 15 amino acids. The CDR3 nucleotides are TGTGCCAGCAGTTTACGCCTAGCGGGAGTTGATACGCAGTATTTT. This translates into CASSLRLAGVDTQYF. Using reference TRBV28 and TRBJ2-3 for the parts outside the CDR3, the full variable domain is DVKVTQSSRYLVKRTGEKVFLECVQDMDHENMFWYRQDPGLGLRLIYFSYDVKMKEKGDIPEGYSVSREKKERFSLILESASTNQTSMYLCASSLRLAGVDTQYFGPGTRLTVL.

This clonotype was found once. The genes are TRBV15 and TRBJ1-2, with a weak D call TRBD1 (6 bases). CDR3 length: 15 amino acids. V lost 3 bases and J 0 bases, leaving 11 bases between the germline ends. The germline V gene has CDR1 LNHNV and CDR2 YYDKDF (reference sequence). In nucleotides, the CDR3 is TGTGCCACCAGCAGGACAGGCTCAGCTAACTATGGCTACACCTTC. Translating it yields CATSRTGSANYGYTF. The full variable domain, completed using reference TRBV15 and TRBJ1-2, is DAMVIQNPRYQVTQFGKPVTLSCSQTLNHNVMYWYQQKSSQAPKLLFHYYDKDFNNEADTPDNFQSRRPNTSFCFLDIRSPGLGDTAMYLCATSRTGSANYGYTFGSGTRLTVV.

V and J are TRBV3-1 and TRBJ2-3; 11 positions match TRBD2. Germline values: CDR1 LGHDT, CDR2 YNNKEL (reference sequence). This CDR3 is built from 16 residues. The J segment lost 6 bases and the V segment lost 0 bases, leaving 5 bases of the junction unmatched. This chain's CDR3 is CASSQEWTSGWDTQYF. The DNA of the CDR3 is TGTGCCAGCAGCCAAGAGTGGACTAGCGGGTGGGATACGCAGTATTTT.

V usage is TRBV27 and J usage is TRBJ1-6; D is undetermined. Germline V lookup: CDR1 MNHEY, CDR2 SMNVEV (reference sequence). The CDR3 consists of 13 residues. The V end lost 5 bases, the J end lost 9 bases, and 11 bases lay between the germline ends. CDR3 residues: CASSRTASSPLHF. For the CDR3, the DNA is TGTGCCAGCAGTAGGACCGCCTCTTCACCCCTCCACTTT.

This sequence joins TRBV4-3 and TRBJ2-7; 8 bases are shared with TRBD2. This CDR3 has 15 amino acids. The V segment lost 3 bases and the J segment 2 bases; nucleotides outside the gene matches: 6. CDR1 and CDR2 from the germline V gene are LGHNA and YSLEER. CDR3 loop: CASSHREGSAYEQYF. The CDR3, as DNA: TGCGCCAGCAGCCACCGGGAGGGCTCAGCCTACGAGCAGTACTTC.

As to this clonotype: Relative to the germline gene, one junction end is altered; a read error may explain this. The chain recombines TRBV6-5 with TRBJ2-1; D is perhaps TRBD2 (5 bases). The CDR3 extends over 14 amino acids. Looked up from germline, CDR1 is MNHEY and CDR2 is SVGAGI. CDR3 nucleotides: TGTGCCAGCACTTACGGGATATCGTCCAATGAGCAGTTCTTC. Its protein is CASTYGISSNEQFF.

The chain employs TRBV9 and TRBJ1-1, with no clear D. CDR3 length equals 16 residues. The germline V gene has CDR1 SGDLS and CDR2 YYNGEE. The ends were cut back, 0 bases at V and 0 bases at J, with 12 bases in the middle. The DNA for the CDR3 is TGTGCCAGCAGCGTAGCCCCGGAAGCCATGAACACTGAAGCTTTCTTT. Translating gives CASSVAPEAMNTEAFF.

The chain is built from TRBV12-5 and TRBJ2-5, with D tentatively TRBD2 (5 bases). Looked up from germline, CDR1 is LGHNT and CDR2 is FRNRAP. This CDR3 has 14 amino acids. V was shortened by 4 bases and J by 2 bases, with 11 bases between the two germline ends. The CDR3 bases are TGTGCTAGTGGTTCGAGCGGATTTCAAGAGACCCAGTACTTC. Translation gives CASGSSGFQETQYF.

The V call is TRBV30, the J call TRBJ2-5; the D is unclear. This CDR3 region has 14 residues. V was clipped by 1 base and J by 2 bases, with 11 bases between them. CDR1 is GTSNPN, CDR2 SVGIG, per germline (reference sequence). The CDR3 region is CAWSGPPVQETQYF. The CDR3 DNA follows: TGTGCCTGGAGTGGTCCTCCGGTACAAGAGACCCAGTACTTC.

The chain combines TRBV24-1 with TRBJ2-7; 8 bases agree with TRBD2. V was clipped by 2 bases and J by 6 bases; unmatched bases: 11. CDR1 is KGHDR, CDR2 SFDVKD, per germline. The CDR3 length is 16 residues. The CDR3 DNA follows: TGTGCCACCAGTGATTGGGGACTAGACGTTGGAGGCGAGCAGTACTTC. Its translation is CATSDWGLDVGGEQYF.

The rearrangement uses TRBV5-8 and TRBJ2-5; D is undetermined. The CDR3 has 16 residues. V was clipped by 0 bases and J by 5 bases, with 17 bases between them. Germline loops: CDR1 SGHTS, CDR2 YDEGEE. The CDR3 spells CASSLALQSGEETQYF. The DNA of the CDR3 is TGTGCCAGCAGCTTGGCCCTACAGTCTGGTGAGGAGACCCAGTACTTC.

The chain employs TRBV28 and TRBJ2-1; a weak D match, TRBD1 (5 bases). Germline-derived CDR1 and CDR2 are MDHEN and SYDVKM. The CDR3 length is 15 residues. Trimming removed 3 bases from V and 4 bases from J, with 13 bases in between. CDR3 sequence: CASSLGLQEYNEQFF. CDR3 sequence (DNA): TGTGCCAGCAGTTTGGGGCTACAGGAGTACAATGAGCAGTTCTTC.

The J gene is TRBJ1-1, the V gene TRBV29-1; possible D gene TRBD1, 6 bases. The CDR3 consists of 11 residues. Germline V CDR1 and CDR2: SQVTM, ANQGSEA. V was cut by 2 bases and J by 6 bases, with 7 bases left in between. The CDR3: CSVERGAEAFF. Written as DNA, the CDR3 is TGCAGCGTTGAAAGGGGGGCTGAAGCTTTCTTT.

This clonotype was detected only a few times. The rearrangement links TRBV29-1 to TRBJ2-3; D gene unclear. From germline, CDR1 is SQVTM and CDR2 ANQGSEA. V was shortened by 3 bases and J by 1 base, with 14 bases between the two germline ends. The CDR3 runs 15 residues. CDR3 amino acids: CSVDRDAVRTDTQYF. The DNA for the CDR3 is TGCAGCGTTGATCGCGACGCCGTTCGCACAGATACGCAGTATTTT.

The chain couples TRBV10-3 to TRBJ2-5; 12 nucleotides line up with TRBD2. Germline V lookup: CDR1 ENHRY, CDR2 SYGVKD. This CDR3 comprises 16 residues. The trim removed 0 bases at V and 3 bases at J, leaving 2 bases unmatched. The CDR3 reads CAISESRTSGEETQYF. The CDR3, as DNA: TGTGCCATCAGTGAGTCGAGGACTAGCGGGGAAGAGACCCAGTACTTC.

This chain connects TRBV28 to TRBJ2-1; D is unresolved. Germline values: CDR1 MDHEN, CDR2 SYDVKM. The CDR3 length is 11 residues. V was shortened by 5 bases and J by 8 bases, with 7 bases between the two germline ends. The CDR3 loop is CASSLQYEQFF. The CDR3 DNA reads TGTGCCAGCAGTCTCCAATATGAGCAGTTCTTC.

V gene TRBV19 combines with J gene TRBJ2-1, with 8 bases fitting TRBD1. The V segment lost 11 bases and the J segment 7 bases; nucleotides outside the gene matches: 22. CDR3 length: 17 residues. The germline CDR1 and CDR2 sequences are LNHDA and SQIVND (reference sequence). CDR3 sequence (DNA): TGTGCCCGGAAGAGTCCGGGACAGGTCTCCGCGACAAATGAGCAGTTCTTC. Translating gives CARKSPGQVSATNEQFF.